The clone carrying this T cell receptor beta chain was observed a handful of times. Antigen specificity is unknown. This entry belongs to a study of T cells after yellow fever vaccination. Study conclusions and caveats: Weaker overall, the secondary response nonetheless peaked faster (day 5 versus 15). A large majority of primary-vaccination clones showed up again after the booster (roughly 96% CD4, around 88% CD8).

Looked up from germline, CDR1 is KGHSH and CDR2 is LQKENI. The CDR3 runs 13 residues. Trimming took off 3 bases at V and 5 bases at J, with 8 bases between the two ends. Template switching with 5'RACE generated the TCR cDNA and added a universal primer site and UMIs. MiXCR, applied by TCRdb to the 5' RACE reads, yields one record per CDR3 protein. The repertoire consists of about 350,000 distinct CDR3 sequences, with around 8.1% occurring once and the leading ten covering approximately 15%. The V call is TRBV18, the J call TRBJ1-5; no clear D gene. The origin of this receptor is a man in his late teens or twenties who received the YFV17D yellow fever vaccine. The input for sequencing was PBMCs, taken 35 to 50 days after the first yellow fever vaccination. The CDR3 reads CASSPQSDQPQHF. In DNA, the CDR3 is TGTGCCAGCTCACCTCAGAGTGATCAGCCCCAGCATTTT.